This TCR beta chain was found in a study of blood T cell repertoires in COVID-19 (TCRdb year 2020). In the study overall: The collaborator samples originated in the United States, Italy and Spain and spanned the acute and convalescent phases of COVID-19. The prospective study material was composed of cDNA or gDNA derived from T cells, B-cell-depleted T cells, or PBMCs. The dataset comprised deeply sampled blood TCRbeta repertoires from subjects exposed to, actively infected with, or recovered from COVID-19. The repertoires were released in a freely available public database intended as a resource for research on the immune response to SARS-CoV-2. Samples came from the ongoing ImmuneRACE study (first 160 participants) plus 1,254 subjects from 6 global collaborators. A de-identified subject ID, COVID-19 status, age in years and sex were almost always included in the sample metadata. Where HLA class I and class II types were available, the types were taken from metadata supplied by the sample provider, not from assay-based typing. Paper-wide results and their limitations: The quantity of clinical and demographic metadata differed by source and by participant and was supplied without curation.

Collaborating institutions collected whole blood in K2EDTA tubes following their own protocols. Collaborator samples were shipped for TCRbeta analysis as frozen whole blood, isolated PBMCs, or DNA extracted from either sample type. This clone was detected once. The antigen it recognizes is unknown. Nothing much larger sits one base from this clone, and base qualities are not available. TCRbeta CDR3 regions were amplified from genomic DNA by means of the immunoSEQ Assay, a bias-controlled multiplex PCR. Turning to the authors' computational methods: Nucleated cell counts per sample were estimated from amplification of reference gene primers within the assay. To quantify the absolute abundance of each unique TCRbeta CDR3 rearrangement, sequence reads were collapsed and filtered. For each sample, productive Simpson clonality was calculated as the square root of Simpson's diversity index over productive rearrangements. This immuneACCESS table, as held by TCRdb, lists in-frame sequences with V and J called but not all clones. Of the missing ones, under half trace to an unresolved V gene in checked studies; the others have no known cause. That table supplies the V and J calls and clone size; D and trimming were determined from the DNA. This sample comprises 210,000 or so clones, 80% to 90% of them detected only once. The leading ten clones occupy less than 3% of the sample.

The junction shows trimming of 1 base on V and 4 bases on J, plus 8 bases between the germline ends. The CDR3 measures 13 amino acids from cysteine to phenylalanine. The retained sequence is limited to the CDR3, 39 bases, with the frame set at the first base. In the germline V gene (reference sequence), CDR1 corresponds to GTSNPN and CDR2 to SVGIG. The rearrangement combines TRBV30 with TRBJ1-5; TRBD1 could be the D gene, as 6 bases match. What was sequenced was peripheral blood. The sequence was collected from a man aged 45-60 years with active or convalescent COVID-19. The DNA sequence is given as TGTGCCTGGAGTGAGGACAGTAATCAGCCCCAGCATTTT. It codes for CAWSEDSNQPQHF.